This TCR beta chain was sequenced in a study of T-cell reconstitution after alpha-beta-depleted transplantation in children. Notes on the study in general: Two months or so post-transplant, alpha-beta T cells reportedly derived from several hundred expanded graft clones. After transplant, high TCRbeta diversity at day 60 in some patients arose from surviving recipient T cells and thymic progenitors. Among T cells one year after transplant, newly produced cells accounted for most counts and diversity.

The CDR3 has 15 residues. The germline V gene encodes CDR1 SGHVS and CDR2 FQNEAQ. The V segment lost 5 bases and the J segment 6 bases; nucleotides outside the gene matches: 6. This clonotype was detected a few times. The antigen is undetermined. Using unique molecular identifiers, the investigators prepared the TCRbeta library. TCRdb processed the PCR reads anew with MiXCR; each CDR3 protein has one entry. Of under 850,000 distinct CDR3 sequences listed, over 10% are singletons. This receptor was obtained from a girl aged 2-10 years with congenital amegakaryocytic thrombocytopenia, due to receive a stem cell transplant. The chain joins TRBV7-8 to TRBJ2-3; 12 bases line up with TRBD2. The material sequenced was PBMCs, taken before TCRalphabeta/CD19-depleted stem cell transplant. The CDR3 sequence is CASSKLAGGRDTQYF. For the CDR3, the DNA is TGTGCCAGCAGCAAGCTAGCGGGAGGGAGGGATACGCAGTATTTT.